Given below is one T cell receptor (beta chain) in context. A multiplex PCR was run with 60 Vbeta primers and 13 Jbeta primers. This table comes from immunoSEQ multiplex PCR, and its TCRdb copy is limited to in-frame clones, with some not included. The sample has about 130,000 clones; roughly 81% are singletons. These data originate in a study of cytomegalovirus exposure and HLA in healthy donors. The source material was PBMCs. This TCR derives from a woman in her 30s in good health and CMV-seronegative.

CDR3 in DNA: TGTGCCAGCTCACAAAGACTAGCGGGAGACCCCAATGAGCAGTTCTTC. It specifies CASSQRLAGDPNEQFF. The V and J genes are TRBV18 and TRBJ2-1, with 12 positions matching TRBD2. V gave up 4 bases and J gave up 6 bases; unmatched junction bases: 7. This CDR3 is 16 amino acids long. Per the germline V gene, CDR1 is KGHSH and CDR2 is LQKENI.